This T cell receptor (beta chain) was sequenced for a study of tumor-infiltrating lymphocytes in localized non-small cell lung cancer. For the study at large: From each patient, both tumor and uninvolved lung, non-adjacent to tumor, were sampled.

Clones were read by immunoSEQ multiplex PCR, and TCRdb kept only the in-frame ones, dropping some. In the table there are roughly 24,000 clones, under 75% of which are singletons. The specimen was lung tumor tissue. The TCR sequence derives from a human donor with non-small cell lung cancer.

The CDR3 sequence is CASSEFGGGNQPQHF. CDR3 bases: TGCGCCAGCAGTGAGTTCGGGGGAGGCAATCAGCCCCAGCATTTT. V usage is TRBV10-1 and J usage is TRBJ1-5, with D possibly TRBD1 on 5 matching bases. This CDR3 has 15 amino acids. The germline CDR1 and CDR2 sequences are WNHNN and SYGVQD (reference sequence). The germline V and J ends were trimmed by 1 base and 2 bases, with 9 bases remaining between them.